This TCR beta chain came from a study of blood T cell repertoires in COVID-19. Study as a whole: The United States, Italy and Spain provided the acute and convalescent COVID-19 samples. The analysed material was cDNA or gDNA that came from T cells, B-cell-depleted T cells, or PBMCs.

In the original workflow: Amplifying reference gene primers gave estimates of nucleated cell counts. TCRdb's table, derived via immunoSEQ multiplex PCR, lists solely in-frame clones and lacks some. The D gene and trimming were derived from the DNA, and the V and J assignments and clone size from that table. The sample carries roughly 140,000 clones, roughly nine tenths recorded once. The CDR3 runs to 13 residues. The V end was cut by 6 bases, the J end by 4 bases, with 10 bases between. Comment on this clone: Other DNA sequences in the sample encode the same CDR3.

This sequence was found in a woman aged 55 to 70 with active or convalescent COVID-19. The J gene is TRBJ1-5, the V gene TRBV12-3 or TRBV12-4; perhaps TRBD1 as D (6 bases). Material for sequencing was peripheral blood. The CDR3 DNA sequence: TGTGCCAGCAGCTTCGGACAGAATCAGCCCCAGCATTTT. It is translated as CASSFGQNQPQHF.